This T cell receptor (beta chain) was documented in a study of CD8+CD57+ T cells in acquired aplastic anemia. The ends lost 2 bases at V and 4 bases at J; junction bases unmatched: 4. The CDR3 sequence is 15 residues long. Germline CDR1 reads SGHNT; CDR2 reads YYREEE (reference sequence). This clonotype was recorded a few times. For CDR3 and TCR beta VDJ profiling, genomic DNA was the template used. In TCRdb, the reads were re-called with MiXCR into one record per CDR3 protein. In the table there are around 250,000 distinct CDR3 sequences, approximately 86% of which are singletons. CD8+CD57+ cell expansion, shown by flow cytometry, had occurred in the patients selected for sequencing. The blood sampling took place in patients who had so far received no therapy.

The sample was sorted CD4+, CD8+, or CD8+CD57+ T cells (not recorded which) from PBMCs. This sequence joins TRBV5-4 and TRBJ2-1, with 9 bases aligning to TRBD2. The TCR comes from a human donor with aplastic anemia. For the CDR3, the DNA is TGTGCCAGCAGCTTTACTAGCGGGCCTTACAATGAGCAGTTCTTC. Protein: CASSFTSGPYNEQFF.